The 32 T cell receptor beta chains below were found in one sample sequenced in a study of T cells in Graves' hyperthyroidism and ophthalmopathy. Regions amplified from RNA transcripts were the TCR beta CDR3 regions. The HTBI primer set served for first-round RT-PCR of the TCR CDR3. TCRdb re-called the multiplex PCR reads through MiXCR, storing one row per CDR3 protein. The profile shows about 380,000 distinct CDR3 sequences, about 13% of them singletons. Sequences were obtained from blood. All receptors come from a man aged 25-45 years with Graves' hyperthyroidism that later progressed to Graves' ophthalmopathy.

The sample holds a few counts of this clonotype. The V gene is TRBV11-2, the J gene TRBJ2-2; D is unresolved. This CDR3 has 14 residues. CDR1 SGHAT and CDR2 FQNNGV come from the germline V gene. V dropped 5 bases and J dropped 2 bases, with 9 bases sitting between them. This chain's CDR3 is CASSRQLNTGELFF. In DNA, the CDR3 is TGTGCCAGCAGCCGTCAACTTAACACCGGGGAGCTGTTTTTT.

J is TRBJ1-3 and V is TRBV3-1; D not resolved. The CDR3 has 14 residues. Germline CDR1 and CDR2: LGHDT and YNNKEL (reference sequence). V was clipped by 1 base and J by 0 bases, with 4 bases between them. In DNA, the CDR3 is TGTGCCAGCAGCCAAGTGGGCTCTGGAAACACCATATATTTT. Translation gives CASSQVGSGNTIYF. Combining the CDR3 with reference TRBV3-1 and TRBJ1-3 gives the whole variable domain DTAVSQTPKYLVTQMGNDKSIKCEQNLGHDTMYWYKQDSKKFLKIMFSYNNKELIINETVPNRFSPKSPDKAHLNLHINSLELGDSAVYFCASSQVGSGNTIYFGEGSWLTVV.

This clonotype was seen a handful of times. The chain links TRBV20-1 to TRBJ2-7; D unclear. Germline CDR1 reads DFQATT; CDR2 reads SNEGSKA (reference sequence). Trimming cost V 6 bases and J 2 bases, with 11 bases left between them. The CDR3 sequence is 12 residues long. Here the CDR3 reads CSASFPPYEQYF. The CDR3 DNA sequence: TGCAGTGCAAGTTTTCCTCCCTACGAGCAGTACTTC.

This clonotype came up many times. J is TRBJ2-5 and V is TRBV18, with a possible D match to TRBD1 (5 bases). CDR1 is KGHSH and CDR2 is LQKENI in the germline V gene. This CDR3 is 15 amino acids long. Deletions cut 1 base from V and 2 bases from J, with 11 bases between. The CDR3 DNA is TGTGCCAGCTCACCACTGGGGCCCCCGCAAGAGACCCAGTACTTC. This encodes CASSPLGPPQETQYF.

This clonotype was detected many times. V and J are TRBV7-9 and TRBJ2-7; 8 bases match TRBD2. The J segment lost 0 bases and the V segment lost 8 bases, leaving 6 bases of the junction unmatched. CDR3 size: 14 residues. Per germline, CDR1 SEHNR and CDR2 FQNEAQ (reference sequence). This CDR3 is CASRPGGHSYEQYF. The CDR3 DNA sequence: TGTGCCAGCCGTCCGGGGGGGCACTCCTACGAGCAGTACTTC.

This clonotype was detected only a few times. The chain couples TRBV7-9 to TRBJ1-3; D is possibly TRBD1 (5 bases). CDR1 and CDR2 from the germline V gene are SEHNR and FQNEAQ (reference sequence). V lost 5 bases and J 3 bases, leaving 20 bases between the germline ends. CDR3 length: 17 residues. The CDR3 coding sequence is TGTGCCAGCAGCGCTACACTCCAAGGGACGGTTGGAAACACCATATATTTT. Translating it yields CASSATLQGTVGNTIYF. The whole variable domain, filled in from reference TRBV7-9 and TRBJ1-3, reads DTGVSQNPRHKITKRGQNVTFRCDPISEHNRLYWYRQTLGQGPEFLTYFQNEAQLEKSRLLSDRFSAERPKGSFSTLEIQRTEQGDSAMYLCASSATLQGTVGNTIYFGEGSWLTVV.

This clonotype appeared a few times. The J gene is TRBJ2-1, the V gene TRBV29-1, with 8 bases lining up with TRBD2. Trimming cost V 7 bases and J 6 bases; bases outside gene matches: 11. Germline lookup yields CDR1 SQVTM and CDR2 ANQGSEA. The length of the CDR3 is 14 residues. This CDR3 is CSASGTRKANEQFF. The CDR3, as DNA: TGCAGCGCATCCGGGACTAGAAAGGCCAATGAGCAGTTCTTC.

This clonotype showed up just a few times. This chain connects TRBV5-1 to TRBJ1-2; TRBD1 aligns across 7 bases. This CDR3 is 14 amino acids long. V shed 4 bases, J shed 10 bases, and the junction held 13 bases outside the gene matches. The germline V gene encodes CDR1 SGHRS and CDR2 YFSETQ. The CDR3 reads CASSLTGQPIDYTF. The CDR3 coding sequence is TGCGCCAGCAGCCTTACGGGACAGCCAATTGACTACACCTTC.

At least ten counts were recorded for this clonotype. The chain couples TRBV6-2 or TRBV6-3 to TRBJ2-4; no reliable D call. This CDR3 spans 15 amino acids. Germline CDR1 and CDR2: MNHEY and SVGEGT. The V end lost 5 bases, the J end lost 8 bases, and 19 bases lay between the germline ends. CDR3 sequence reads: CASSLGTFTKDIQYF. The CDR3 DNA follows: TGTGCCAGCAGTCTCGGAACCTTCACTAAGGACATTCAGTACTTC.

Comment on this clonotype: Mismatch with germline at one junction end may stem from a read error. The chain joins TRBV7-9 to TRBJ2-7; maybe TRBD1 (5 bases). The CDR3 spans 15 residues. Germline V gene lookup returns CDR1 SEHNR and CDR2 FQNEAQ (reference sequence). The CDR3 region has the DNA TGTGCCAGCAGCTTAGGATCTGGACAAAGCTACGGGCAGTACTTC. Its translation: CASSLGSGQSYGQYF.

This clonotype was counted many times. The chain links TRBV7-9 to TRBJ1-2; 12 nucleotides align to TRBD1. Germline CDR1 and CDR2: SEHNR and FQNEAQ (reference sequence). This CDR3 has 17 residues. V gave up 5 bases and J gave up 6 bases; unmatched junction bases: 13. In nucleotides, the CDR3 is TGTGCCAGCAGCCCTGTCCCGGGACAGGGGGCGGACCATGGCTACACCTTC. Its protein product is CASSPVPGQGADHGYTF.

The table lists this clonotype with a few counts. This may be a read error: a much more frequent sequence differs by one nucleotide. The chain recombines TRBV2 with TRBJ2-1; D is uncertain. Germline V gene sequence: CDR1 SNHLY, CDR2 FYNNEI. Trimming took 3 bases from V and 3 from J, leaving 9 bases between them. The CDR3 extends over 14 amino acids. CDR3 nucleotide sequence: TGTGCCAGCAGTGACTGCTTGGGCTACAATGAGCAGTTCTTC. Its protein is CASSDCLGYNEQFF. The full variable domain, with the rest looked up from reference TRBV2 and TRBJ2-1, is EPEVTQTPSHQVTQMGQEVILRCVPISNHLYFYWYRQILGQKVEFLVSFYNNEISEKSEIFDDQFSVERPDGSNFTLKIRSTKLEDSAMYFCASSDCLGYNEQFFGPGTRLTVL.

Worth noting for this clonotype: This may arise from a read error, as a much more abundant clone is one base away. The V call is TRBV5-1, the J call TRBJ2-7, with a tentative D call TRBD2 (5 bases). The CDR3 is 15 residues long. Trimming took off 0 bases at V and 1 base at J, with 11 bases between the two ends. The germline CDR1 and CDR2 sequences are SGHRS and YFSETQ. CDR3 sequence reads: CASSLGIALSYEQYF. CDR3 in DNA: TGCGCCAGCAGCTTGGGAATAGCGCTTTCCTACGAGCAGTACTTC.

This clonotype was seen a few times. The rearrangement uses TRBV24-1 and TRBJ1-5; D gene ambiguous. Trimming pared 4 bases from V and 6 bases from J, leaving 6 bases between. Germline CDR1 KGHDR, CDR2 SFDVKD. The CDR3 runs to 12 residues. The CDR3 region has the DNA TGTGCCACCAGTGAAGGGATTCAGCCCCAGCATTTT. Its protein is CATSEGIQPQHF.

CDR3 region: CASSGRFTDTQYF. CDR3 nucleotide sequence: TGTGCCAGCAGCGGTCGGTTCACAGATACGCAGTATTTT. The V call is TRBV9, the J call TRBJ2-3, with D unresolved. The CDR3 runs 13 residues. Trimming left V 3 bases short and J 2 bases short, with 7 bases between. The germline CDR1 and CDR2 sequences are SGDLS and YYNGEE.

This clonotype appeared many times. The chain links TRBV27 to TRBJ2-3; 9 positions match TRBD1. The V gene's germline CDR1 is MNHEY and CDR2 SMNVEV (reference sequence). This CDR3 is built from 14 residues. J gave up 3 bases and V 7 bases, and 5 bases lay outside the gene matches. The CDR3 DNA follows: TGTGCCAGCAAGGGACAGGGTGTAACAGATACGCAGTATTTT. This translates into CASKGQGVTDTQYF.

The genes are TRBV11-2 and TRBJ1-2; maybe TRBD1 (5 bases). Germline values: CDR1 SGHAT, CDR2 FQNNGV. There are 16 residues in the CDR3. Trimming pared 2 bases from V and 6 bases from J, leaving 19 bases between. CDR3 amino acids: CASSLPYGPARDGYTF. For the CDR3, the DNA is TGTGCCAGCAGCTTACCGTATGGGCCTGCCAGGGATGGCTACACCTTC.

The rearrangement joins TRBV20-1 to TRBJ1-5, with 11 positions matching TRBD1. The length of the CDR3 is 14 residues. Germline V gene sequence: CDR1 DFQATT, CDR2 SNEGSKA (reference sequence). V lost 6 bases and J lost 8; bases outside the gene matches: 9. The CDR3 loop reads CSATGTGGGEPQHF. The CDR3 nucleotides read TGCAGTGCCACCGGGACAGGGGGAGGGGAGCCCCAGCATTTT.

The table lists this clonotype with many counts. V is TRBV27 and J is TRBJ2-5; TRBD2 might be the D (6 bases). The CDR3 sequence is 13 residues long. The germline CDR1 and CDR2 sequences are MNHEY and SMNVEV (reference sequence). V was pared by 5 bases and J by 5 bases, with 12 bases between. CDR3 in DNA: TGTGCCAGCAGTAGACCGGGACTGGAGACCCAGTACTTC. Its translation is CASSRPGLETQYF.

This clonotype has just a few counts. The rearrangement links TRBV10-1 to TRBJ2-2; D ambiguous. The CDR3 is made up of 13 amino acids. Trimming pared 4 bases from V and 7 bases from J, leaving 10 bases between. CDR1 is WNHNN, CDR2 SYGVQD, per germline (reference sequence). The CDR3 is CASSGSLDGELFF. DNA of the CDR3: TGCGCCAGCAGTGGCAGCCTCGACGGGGAGCTGTTTTTT.

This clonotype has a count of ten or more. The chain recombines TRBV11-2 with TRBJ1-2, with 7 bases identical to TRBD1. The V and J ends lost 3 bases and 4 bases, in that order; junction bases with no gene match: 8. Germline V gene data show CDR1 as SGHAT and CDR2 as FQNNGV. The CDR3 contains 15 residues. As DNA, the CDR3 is TGTGCCAGCAGCTTCGGGGGACAGCCGTCCTATGGCTACACCTTC. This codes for CASSFGGQPSYGYTF.

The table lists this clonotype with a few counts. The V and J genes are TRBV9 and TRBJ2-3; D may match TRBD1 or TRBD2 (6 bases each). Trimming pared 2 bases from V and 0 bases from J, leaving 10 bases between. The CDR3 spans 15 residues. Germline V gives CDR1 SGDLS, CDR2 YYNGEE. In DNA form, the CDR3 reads TGTGCCAGCAGCGTGGGGGGCTCTAGCACAGATACGCAGTATTTT. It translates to CASSVGGSSTDTQYF.

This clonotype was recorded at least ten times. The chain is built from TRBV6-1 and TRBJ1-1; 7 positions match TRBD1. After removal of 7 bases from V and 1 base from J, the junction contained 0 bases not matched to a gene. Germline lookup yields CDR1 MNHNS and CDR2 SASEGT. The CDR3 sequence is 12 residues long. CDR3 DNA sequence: TGTGCCAGCAAGGGGGCGAACACTGAAGCTTTCTTT. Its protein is CASKGANTEAFF.

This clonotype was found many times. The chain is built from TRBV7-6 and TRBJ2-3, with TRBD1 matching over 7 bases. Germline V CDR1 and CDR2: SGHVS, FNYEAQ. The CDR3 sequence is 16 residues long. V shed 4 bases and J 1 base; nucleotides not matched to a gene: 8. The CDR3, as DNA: TGTGCCAGCAGCTGGCGACAGGGTGGGGGCACAGATACGCAGTATTTT. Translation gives CASSWRQGGGTDTQYF.

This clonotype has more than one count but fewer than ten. CDR3: CASSLSRGNHGYTF. The CDR3 DNA is TGTGCCAGCAGCTTATCCAGGGGTAATCATGGCTACACCTTC. V is TRBV7-8 and J is TRBJ1-2, with D perhaps TRBD1 (6 bases). The V and J ends lost 2 bases and 6 bases respectively, with 13 bases between them. The CDR3 consists of 14 residues. Germline CDR1 reads SGHVS; CDR2 reads FQNEAQ.

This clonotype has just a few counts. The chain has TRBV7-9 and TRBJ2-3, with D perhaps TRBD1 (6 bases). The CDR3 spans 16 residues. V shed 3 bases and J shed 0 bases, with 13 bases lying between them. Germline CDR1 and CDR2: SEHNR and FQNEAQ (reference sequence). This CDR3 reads CASSFLQQGSTDTQYF. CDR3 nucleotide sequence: TGTGCCAGCAGCTTCTTACAACAGGGAAGCACAGATACGCAGTATTTT.

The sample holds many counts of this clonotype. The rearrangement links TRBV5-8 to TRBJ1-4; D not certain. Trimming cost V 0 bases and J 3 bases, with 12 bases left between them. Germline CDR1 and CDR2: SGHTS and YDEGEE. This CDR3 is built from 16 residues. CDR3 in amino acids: CASSLGSQAANEKLFF. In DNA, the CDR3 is TGTGCCAGCAGCTTGGGTAGTCAGGCGGCTAATGAAAAACTGTTTTTT.

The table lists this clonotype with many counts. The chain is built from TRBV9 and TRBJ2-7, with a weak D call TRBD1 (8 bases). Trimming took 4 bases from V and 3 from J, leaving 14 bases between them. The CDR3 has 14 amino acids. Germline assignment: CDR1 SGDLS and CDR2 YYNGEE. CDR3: CASSTTGGDYEQYF. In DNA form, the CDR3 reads TGTGCCAGCAGCACTACAGGGGGGGACTACGAGCAGTACTTC.

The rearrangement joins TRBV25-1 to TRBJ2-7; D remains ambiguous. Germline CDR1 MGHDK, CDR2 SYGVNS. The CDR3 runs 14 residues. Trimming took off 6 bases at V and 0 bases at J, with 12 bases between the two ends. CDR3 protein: CASRPDGSSYEQYF. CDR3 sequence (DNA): TGTGCCAGCAGACCGGACGGTAGCTCCTACGAGCAGTACTTC.

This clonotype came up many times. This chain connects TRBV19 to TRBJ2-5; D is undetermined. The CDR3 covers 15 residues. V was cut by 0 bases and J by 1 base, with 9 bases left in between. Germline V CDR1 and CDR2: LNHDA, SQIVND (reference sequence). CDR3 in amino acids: CASSIDLRFQETQYF. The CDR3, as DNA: TGTGCCAGTAGTATAGATTTACGGTTCCAAGAGACCCAGTACTTC.

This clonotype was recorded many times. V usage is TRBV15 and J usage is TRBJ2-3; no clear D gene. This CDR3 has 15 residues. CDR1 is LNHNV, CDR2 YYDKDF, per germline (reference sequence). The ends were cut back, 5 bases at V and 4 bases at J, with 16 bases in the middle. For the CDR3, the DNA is TGTGCCACCAGCGTCCGGGCGCGGTTGGCAGATACGCAGTATTTT. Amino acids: CATSVRARLADTQYF.

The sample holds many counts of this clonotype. The CDR3 spells CASSLWGRTGASETQYF. The CDR3, as DNA: TGTGCCAGCAGCTTATGGGGAAGGACAGGGGCCTCCGAGACCCAGTACTTC. The chain links TRBV7-8 to TRBJ2-5, with TRBD1 identical over 9 bases. J lost 5 bases, V lost 2 bases, and 12 bases had no gene match. The CDR3 has 17 residues. Germline CDR1 is SGHVS and CDR2 is FQNEAQ.